A single sample gave rise to the 21 T cell receptor beta chains below, sequenced in a study of blood T cell repertoires in COVID-19 (dated by TCRdb to about 2020). Library generation was performed with the immunoSEQ multiplex PCR assay. This is the immuneACCESS table as TCRdb keeps it, with only in-frame sequences that have V and J called. A part of the clones is gone; compared with another copy, unresolved V genes explain less than half, and the rest is unexplained. The sample table shows roughly 50,000 clones, and around 86% are seen once. In total, the top ten clones hold about 2% of the sample. The material sequenced was peripheral blood. The receptor source for this set is a woman aged 55-69 years with acute or convalescent COVID-19.

In DNA, the CDR3 is TGTGCCAGCTCACCAGATGCGGGATTCTATGGCTACACCTTC. Its translation: CASSPDAGFYGYTF. The chain has TRBV18 and TRBJ1-2; no reliable D call. The V and J ends lost 2 bases and 4 bases respectively, with 11 bases between them. The CDR3 covers 14 residues. Germline V gene sequence: CDR1 KGHSH, CDR2 LQKENI.

This chain uses TRBV7-3 with TRBJ1-1, with D perhaps TRBD1 (6 bases). Germline loops: CDR1 SGHTA, CDR2 FQGTGA. The CDR3 spans 14 residues. V lost 3 bases and J lost 4, with 12 bases in between. CDR3 amino acids: CASSFRGSGTEAFF. The CDR3 DNA follows: TGTGCCAGCAGCTTCAGGGGCTCCGGCACTGAAGCTTTCTTT.

This sequence joins TRBV4-1 and TRBJ2-7; TRBD2 might be the D (6 bases). Matching the DNA end better, TRBJ2-1 makes the J call doubtful. This CDR3 is 16 amino acids long. The germline CDR1 and CDR2 sequences are MGHRA and YSYEKL. The CDR3 DNA reads as TGCGCCAGCAGCCAAGCGCTGGCGGGAACTAACAATGAGCAGTTCTTC. Translation: CASSQALAGTNNEQFF.

This chain links TRBV9 with TRBJ2-6, with 8 positions matching TRBD1. The CDR3 covers 17 residues. Unmatched junction bases numbered 10, after V lost 5 bases and J lost 3 bases. Germline values: CDR1 SGDLS, CDR2 YYNGEE. CDR3 amino acids: CASRLGQGFGGANVLTF. For the CDR3, the DNA is TGTGCCAGCAGGTTAGGACAGGGATTTGGTGGGGCCAACGTCCTGACTTTC.

CDR3 DNA: TGTGCCAGCAGTGAACTCGCAGGGTTGGGCAATCAGCCCCAGCATTTT. This translates into CASSELAGLGNQPQHF. The chain combines TRBV6-1 with TRBJ1-5, with D possibly being TRBD1 (5 bases). CDR1 and CDR2 from the germline V gene are MNHNS and SASEGT. The CDR3 totals 16 residues. Trimming took off 2 bases at V and 2 bases at J, with 13 bases between the two ends.

The chain has TRBV2 and TRBJ2-1; 11 bases align to TRBD2. V was clipped by 3 bases and J by 2 bases; unmatched bases: 9. CDR3 length: 18 amino acids. Germline loops: CDR1 SNHLY, CDR2 FYNNEI. DNA of the CDR3: TGTGCCAGCAGTGAGACACTACTAGCGGGAGTCCCCTACAATGAGCAGTTCTTC. Its protein is CASSETLLAGVPYNEQFF.

The rearrangement joins TRBV30 to TRBJ1-4; 8 bases agree with TRBD1. V lost 2 bases to trimming and J lost 7 bases; unmatched junction nucleotides: 15. Germline CDR1 GTSNPN, CDR2 SVGIG (reference sequence). This CDR3 spans 17 amino acids. CDR3 nucleotide sequence: TGTGCCTGGAGTCACGGACAGGGCGGGGTGTTGCCTGAAAAACTGTTTTTT. This sequence encodes CAWSHGQGGVLPEKLFF.

This chain links TRBV19 with TRBJ1-2, with 9 bases fitting TRBD1. There are 16 residues in the CDR3. The ends lost 6 bases at V and 0 bases at J; junction bases unmatched: 8. Germline V gene lookup returns CDR1 LNHDA and CDR2 SQIVND (reference sequence). The CDR3 region is CASSRDRVGANYGYTF. The CDR3 nucleotides are TGTGCCAGTAGCAGGGACAGGGTCGGAGCTAACTATGGCTACACCTTC.

The chain uses TRBV10-3 and TRBJ1-2, with 10 bases aligning to TRBD1. Trimming took 5 bases from V and 6 from J; bases not matched to a gene: 15. In germline, CDR1 is ENHRY, CDR2 SYGVKD. The CDR3 consists of 17 residues. DNA for the CDR3: TGTGCCATCAGTACCGGACAGGGGGGGTTGGTAACTAATGGCTACACCTTC. It specifies CAISTGQGGLVTNGYTF.

V and J are TRBV24-1 and TRBJ2-5; 7 bases are shared with TRBD1. The V and J ends lost 0 bases and 3 bases, in that order; junction bases with no gene match: 3. The CDR3 has 15 amino acids. Germline CDR1 KGHDR, CDR2 SFDVKD. The CDR3 DNA sequence: TGTGCCACCAGTGATTTGGGGACAGCCGAAGAGACCCAGTACTTC. It yields the protein CATSDLGTAEETQYF.

This clone was recorded only once. V and J are TRBV3-1 (or the pseudogene TRBV3-2) and TRBJ1-1; D is perhaps TRBD1 (5 bases). Germline CDR1 reads LGHDT; CDR2 reads YNNKEL (reference sequence). The CDR3 loop spans 16 amino acids. Trimming pared 1 base from V and 4 bases from J, leaving 16 bases between. CDR3 loop: CASSQVGQPWGTEAFF. The CDR3 DNA reads as TGTGCCAGCAGCCAAGTGGGGCAGCCCTGGGGCACTGAAGCTTTCTTT.

The chain combines TRBV12-3 or TRBV12-4 with TRBJ1-1; D is possibly TRBD1 (6 bases). The V and J ends lost 9 bases and 11 bases respectively, with 22 bases between them. This CDR3 contains 13 residues. The CDR3 protein is CASSYPGEKRAFF. CDR3 DNA: TGTGCCAGTTCATACCCAGGGGAGAAACGGGCTTTCTTT.

This sequence joins TRBV30 and TRBJ1-6, with D maybe TRBD1 (6 bases). V was clipped by 0 bases and J by 9 bases, with 15 bases between them. The CDR3 totals 15 residues. CDR1 is GTSNPN, CDR2 SVGIG, per germline (reference sequence). The CDR3 is CAWSVQWGGGSPLHF. DNA of the CDR3: TGTGCCTGGAGTGTCCAGTGGGGGGGCGGTTCACCCCTCCACTTT.

V gene TRBV28 combines with J gene TRBJ1-6; 11 positions agree with TRBD1. V lost 6 bases to trimming and J lost 15 bases; unmatched junction nucleotides: 10. The germline gives CDR1 MDHEN, CDR2 SYDVKM. This CDR3 is built from 14 residues. CDR3 protein: CASSQDRGLKLLHF. The DNA for the CDR3 is TGTGCCAGCAGCCAGGACAGGGGGCTAAAGCTCCTCCACTTT.

The J gene is TRBJ1-1, the V gene TRBV2, with D maybe TRBD1 (5 bases). Germline lookup yields CDR1 SNHLY and CDR2 FYNNEI. The CDR3 extends over 16 amino acids. V was shortened by 1 base and J by 6 bases, with 18 bases between the two germline ends. In DNA, the CDR3 is TGTGCCAGCAGTGAAGGTGGGACTGGGGATATGGCTGAAGCTTTCTTT. It specifies CASSEGGTGDMAEAFF.

The chain uses TRBV3-1 (or the pseudogene TRBV3-2) and TRBJ2-1, with 8 positions matching TRBD1. Germline CDR1 LGHDT, CDR2 YNNKEL (reference sequence). The junction had 10 bases not matched to a gene; V was cut back by 3 bases and J by 9 bases. The CDR3 consists of 15 residues. CDR3 coding DNA: TGTGCCAGCAGCCAGAACAGGGGGAGCTTGGGTGAGCAGTTCTTC. Residues: CASSQNRGSLGEQFF.

The count of this clone is one. The V gene is TRBV11-2, the J gene TRBJ1-6; possible D gene TRBD1, 6 bases. The CDR3 extends over 15 amino acids. The germline V gene has CDR1 SGHAT and CDR2 FQNNGV. V was cut by 5 bases and J by 5 bases, with 13 bases left in between. CDR3 coding DNA: TGTGCCAGCAGCCAAGGTGGACAGAATAATTCACCCCTCCACTTT. As protein: CASSQGGQNNSPLHF.

This chain links TRBV3-1 (or the pseudogene TRBV3-2) with TRBJ2-7; 8 nucleotides align to TRBD2. Germline lookup yields CDR1 LGHDT and CDR2 YNNKEL (reference sequence). J gave up 5 bases and V 10 bases, and 13 bases lay outside the gene matches. The CDR3 is 14 residues long. The CDR3 protein is CATEYSGKRHEQYF. CDR3 DNA: TGTGCCACCGAGTATAGCGGGAAGAGACACGAGCAGTACTTC.

J is TRBJ1-2 and V is TRBV25-1, with a possible D match to TRBD1 (5 bases). V gave up 2 bases and J gave up 7 bases, with 8 bases separating them. This CDR3 comprises 12 residues. Germline V gene sequence: CDR1 MGHDK, CDR2 SYGVNS. This CDR3 reads CASSERGSGYTF. The CDR3 bases are TGTGCCAGCAGTGAAAGGGGTTCTGGCTACACCTTC.

J is TRBJ1-1 and V is TRBV28; weak D call: TRBD1 (6 bases). CDR3 length: 16 residues. Germline V gene data show CDR1 as MDHEN and CDR2 as SYDVKM. The V end was cut by 4 bases, the J end by 0 bases, with 15 bases between. CDR3 amino acids: CASSSLGGRMNTEAFF. CDR3 nucleotide sequence: TGTGCCAGCAGTTCCCTCGGGGGGCGCATGAACACTGAAGCTTTCTTT.

V is TRBV4-1 and J is TRBJ2-2; D may be TRBD2 (5 bases). Trimming removed 1 base from V and 2 bases from J, with 8 bases in between. The germline CDR1 and CDR2 sequences are MGHRA and YSYEKL. This CDR3 has 15 residues. The DNA for the CDR3 is TGCGCCAGCAGCCAAGCCCCGGGAAACACCGGGGAGCTGTTTTTT. Amino acids: CASSQAPGNTGELFF.